This is a list of T cell receptor beta chains from one sample in a study of blood T cell repertoires in COVID-19. The protocol was immunoSEQ multiplex PCR, while the TCRdb copy is restricted to in-frame clones and leaves out a portion. The sample lists more than 20,000 clones, more than 75% occurring once. Sequencing was performed on peripheral blood. Source of these receptors: a human donor with active COVID-19. The donor label of this sample is uncertain. The CDR3 runs from the conserved cysteine through the conserved F or W. The D gene is left open where the match is weak. A row's size may be missing; if present it is once, few, many or a size class.

abundance	d_gene	j_gene	v_gene	CDR3nt	CDR3aa
once	TRBD1	TRBJ2-1	TRBV5-1	TGCGCCAGCAGCTTCCTAGGGGGCCTAAGCTCCTACAATGAGCAGTTCTTC	CASSFLGGLSSYNEQFF
-	TRBD1	TRBJ1-4	TRBV2	TGTGCCAGCAAGGGACAGGGACCTGAAAAACTGTTTTTT	CASKGQGPEKLFF
-	-	TRBJ2-5	TRBV11-2	TGTGCCAGCAGCCTGACAGAAGAGACCCAGTACTTC	CASSLTEETQYF
-	TRBD1	TRBJ1-1	TRBV18	TGTGCCAGCTCACCAGCGGGACAGGGAAACACTGAAGCTTTCTTT	CASSPAGQGNTEAFF
-	TRBD1	TRBJ2-7	TRBV6-6	TGTGCCAGCAGTTTAGGCCAGGGGGCTCACGAGCAGTACTTC	CASSLGQGAHEQYF
-	-	TRBJ2-2	TRBV5-1	TGCGCCAGCAGCTTGGTGGCCACCGGGGAGCTGTTTTTT	CASSLVATGELFF
-	-	TRBJ1-2	TRBV19	TGTGCCAGTAGTATTACGGTGATCGCGACTTATGGCTACACCTTC	CASSITVIATYGYTF
few	-	TRBJ2-7	TRBV4-2	TGTGCCAGCAGCCAAGAGATAGGACAGAGCTCCTACGAGCAGTACTTC	CASSQEIGQSSYEQYF
-	TRBD2	TRBJ2-1	TRBV5-4	TGTGCCAGCAGCCCCGGGACTAGCGGCGAGGGGTACAATGAGCAGTTCTTC	CASSPGTSGEGYNEQFF
-	TRBD1	TRBJ1-2	TRBV11-1	TGTGCCAGCAGCTTAGACGGGACAGACTTCTATGGCTACACCTTC	CASSLDGTDFYGYTF
-	TRBD1	TRBJ1-2	TRBV5-6	TGTGCCAGCAGCCCGGACAGGGGGCGCTACACCTTC	CASSPDRGRYTF
once	-	TRBJ1-2	TRBV6-5	TGTGCCAGCAGTTACCAAGAGCGGGGTGGCTACACCTTC	CASSYQERGGYTF
-	-	TRBJ1-1	TRBV28	TGTGCCAGCAGTTTACAGGGGTCGGTCACTGAAGCTTTCTTT	CASSLQGSVTEAFF
-	-	TRBJ2-1	TRBV25-1	TGTGCCAGCAGTGCCCAGTTTCACAATGAGCAGTTCTTC	CASSAQFHNEQFF
-	-	TRBJ2-5	TRBV6-1	TGTGCCAGCAGTGAATTAAAAGAGACCCAGTACTTC	CASSELKETQYF
-	-	TRBJ2-3	TRBV7-9	TGTGCCAGCAGCCCAGGTGCTGCTAGCACAGATACGCAGTATTTT	CASSPGAASTDTQYF
-	TRBD1	TRBJ1-4	TRBV5-4	TGTGCCAGCAGCTTGTCACAGGGGGCTGAAAAACTGTTTTTT	CASSLSQGAEKLFF
-	-	TRBJ2-3	TRBV5-1	TGCGCCAGCAGCTTGCCACAAGTTCAAACAGATACGCAGTATTTT	CASSLPQVQTDTQYF
-	-	TRBJ2-3	TRBV16	TGTGCCAGCAGCCTTACAGGACCCACAGATACGCAGTATTTT	CASSLTGPTDTQYF
-	TRBD1	TRBJ2-7	TRBV5-1	TGCGCCAGCGCCTGGACAGGGGGCAACTACGAGCAGTACTTC	CASAWTGGNYEQYF
-	-	TRBJ2-5	TRBV27	TGTGCCAGCAGACAGACAGGATCCTTTGGAGAGACCCAGTACTTC	CASRQTGSFGETQYF
-	-	TRBJ2-1	TRBV25-1	TGTGCCAGTAGAGAGCCCCTCGGGAATGAGCAGTTCTTC	CASREPLGNEQFF
-	TRBD2	TRBJ2-1	TRBV4-3	TGCGCCAGCAGCCAAGAACCTACTAGCGGTTACAATGAGCAGTTCTTC	CASSQEPTSGYNEQFF
-	-	TRBJ2-7	TRBV11-2	TGTGCCAGCAGCCCCATGGCAGGCATGAACTACGAGCAGTACTTC	CASSPMAGMNYEQYF
-	-	TRBJ1-1	TRBV7-9	TGTGCCAGCAGCTTAAAAGGGGCCCCTGAAGCTTTCTTT	CASSLKGAPEAFF
-	TRBD1	TRBJ2-3	TRBV3-1/TRBV3-2	TGTGCCAGCAGCCGTCCGGGACAGGAGAAACCTGGACGGTACACAGATACGCAGTATTTT	CASSRPGQEKPGRYTDTQYF
-	-	TRBJ2-2	TRBV4-3	TGCGCCAGCAGCCAAGAGTCAGGTCCGTCGGGAGAGCTGTTTTTT	CASSQESGPSGELFF
-	TRBD1	TRBJ2-2	TRBV3-1/TRBV3-2	TGTGCCAGCACCCTGCAGGGGGACACCGGGGAGCTGTTTTTT	CASTLQGDTGELFF
-	TRBD1	TRBJ2-7	TRBV28	TGTGCCAGCAGTCCAGGGGGCGAGGGTATGACCTACGAGCAGTACTTC	CASSPGGEGMTYEQYF
-	-	TRBJ2-2	TRBV3-1/TRBV3-2	TGTGCCAGCAGCCCCACAAACACCGGGGAGCTGTTTTTT	CASSPTNTGELFF
-	-	TRBJ2-3	TRBV2	TGTGCCAGCAGTGAGATGGCGGGGGCCCTTAACGATTTT	CASSEMAGALNDF
-	TRBD1	TRBJ2-5	TRBV6-5	TGTGCCAGCACCAGGGGGGAGACCCAGTACTTC	CASTRGETQYF
-	TRBD1	TRBJ1-6	TRBV24-1	TGTGCCACCAGTGACCCGACAGGGATAAACTCCTATAATTCACCCCTCCACTTT	CATSDPTGINSYNSPLHF
once	-	TRBJ2-3	TRBV19	TGTGCCAGTAGGGTGACAGCAAACACAGATACGCAGTATTTT	CASRVTANTDTQYF
-	-	TRBJ2-7	TRBV19	TGTGCCAGTAGTTTGGGGAGTGGGACCTACGAGCAGTACTTC	CASSLGSGTYEQYF
once	-	TRBJ1-5	TRBV12-1	TGTGCCAGCAGCTTAAAAAGGAACAGGGGTAGCAATCAGCCCCAGCATTTT	CASSLKRNRGSNQPQHF
medium-sized	-	TRBJ2-2	TRBV11-2	TGTGCCAGCAGCTCCCTGCGTCTCTGGGAGCTGTTTTTT	CASSSLRLWELFF
-	TRBD1	TRBJ1-5	TRBV10-1	TGCGCCAGCAGTGAGGGGGGGACAGGGCAGCCCCAGCATTTT	CASSEGGTGQPQHF